The 8 T cell receptor beta chains below come from one sample, sequenced in a study of blood T cell repertoires in COVID-19. Method: immunoSEQ multiplex PCR; TCRdb's copy keeps in-frame clones and lacks some. The sample has about 36,000 clones, more than 80% seen once. The source material was peripheral blood. These receptors came from a human donor in a cohort sampled during active or convalescent COVID-19. The donor label of this sample is uncertain.

The chain carries TRBV5-3 and TRBJ2-3, with D perhaps TRBD2 (5 bases). TRBV5-3 is designated an ORF whose function remains uncertain. This CDR3 has 15 amino acids. The V gene lost 2 bases and the J gene lost 3 bases, with 13 bases spanning the gap. CDR3 in amino acids: CARSLLLVRTDTQYF. CDR3 coding DNA: TGTGCCAGAAGCTTATTACTAGTCCGGACAGATACGCAGTATTTT.

V usage is TRBV19 and J usage is TRBJ2-2; TRBD1 agrees at 7 bases. The CDR3 is made up of 15 amino acids. V shed 6 bases, J shed 7 bases, and the junction held 11 bases outside the gene matches. Per the germline V gene, CDR1 is LNHDA and CDR2 is SQIVND (reference sequence). The CDR3 here is CASRGTDRDGGELFF. The DNA for the CDR3 is TGTGCCAGTAGGGGGACAGACAGGGATGGCGGGGAGCTGTTTTTT.

The chain joins TRBV6-2 or TRBV6-3 to TRBJ1-2, with 8 positions matching TRBD1. The CDR3 is 12 residues long. From germline, CDR1 is MNHEY and CDR2 SVGEGT. Trimming took 5 bases from V and 4 from J; bases not matched to a gene: 0. CDR3 DNA sequence: TGTGCCAGCAGTGACAGGGGCTATGGCTACACCTTC. It is translated as CASSDRGYGYTF.

The chain uses TRBV25-1 and TRBJ2-3; no definite D call. CDR3 length: 13 amino acids. Germline lookup yields CDR1 MGHDK and CDR2 SYGVNS. With 0 bases removed from V and 5 bases from J, the gap between germline ends came to 6 bases. The CDR3 coding sequence is TGTGCCAGCAGTGAATACTCCGGAGATACGCAGTATTTT. Its protein is CASSEYSGDTQYF.

This chain links TRBV11-2 with TRBJ2-5; the D is unclear. There are 12 residues in the CDR3. CDR1 is SGHAT and CDR2 is FQNNGV in the germline V gene. The V gene lost 4 bases and the J gene lost 2 bases, with 5 bases spanning the gap. The CDR3 DNA follows: TGTGCCAGCAGCTACGGGCAAGAGACCCAGTACTTC. Protein product: CASSYGQETQYF.

This rearrangement joins TRBV5-4 to TRBJ2-1; D possibly corresponds to TRBD2 (6 bases). Germline-derived CDR1 and CDR2 are SGHNT and YYREEE (reference sequence). The length of the CDR3 is 16 residues. V lost 0 bases and J 0 bases, leaving 10 bases between the germline ends. Written as DNA, the CDR3 is TGTGCCAGCAGCTTGGCCGGGACTTCCTCCTACAATGAGCAGTTCTTC. Amino acids: CASSLAGTSSYNEQFF.

The chain recombines TRBV5-8 with TRBJ1-5, with D unclear. The V gene lost 3 bases and the J gene lost 3 bases, with 16 bases spanning the gap. Germline V gene lookup returns CDR1 SGHTS and CDR2 YDEGEE. The CDR3 consists of 16 residues. Here the CDR3 reads CASSSPERRINQPQHF. CDR3 sequence (DNA): TGTGCCAGCAGCTCCCCGGAAAGGCGGATCAATCAGCCCCAGCATTTT.

This clone was counted between two and nine times. J is TRBJ1-1 and V is TRBV5-4, with 7 bases fitting TRBD1. The J segment lost 11 bases and the V segment lost 0 bases, leaving 10 bases of the junction unmatched. CDR3 length: 14 amino acids. Germline-derived CDR1 and CDR2 are SGHNT and YYREEE (reference sequence). The CDR3 DNA follows: TGTGCCAGCAGCTTGGGAGGAGGGGGCTTAGGCGCTTTCTTT. It yields the protein CASSLGGGGLGAFF.